A selection of T cell receptor beta chains follows, all from one sample in a study of blood T cell repertoires in COVID-19. The table came from immunoSEQ multiplex PCR; TCRdb's copy has only in-frame clones and leaves some out. In the table there are about 43,000 clones, about 80% of which are singletons. The sample comprised peripheral blood. These receptors were taken from an older woman with acute or convalescent COVID-19. Both conserved end residues are part of each CDR3. D genes are given only for firm matches. Clone sizes are given selectively: once, few, many, or a class where the clone is expanded.

D	V	J	size	CDR3	DNA
.	TRBV24-1	TRBJ1-5	.	CATSDGQFNQPQHF	TGTGCCACCAGTGACGGACAGTTCAATCAGCCCCAGCATTTT
TRBD1	TRBV2	TRBJ1-6	.	CASNTGQGPSSPLHF	TGTGCCAGCAATACGGGACAGGGGCCATCATCACCCCTCCACTTT
TRBD1	TRBV3-1/TRBV3-2	TRBJ1-4	once	CASSQAGTGINEKLFF	TGTGCCAGCAGCCAAGCCGGGACAGGGATTAATGAAAAACTGTTTTTT
TRBD1	TRBV6-2/TRBV6-3	TRBJ2-7	.	CASSYSTGQGSDEQYF	TGTGCCAGCAGTTACTCGACGGGACAGGGAAGCGACGAGCAGTACTTC
TRBD1	TRBV24-1	TRBJ2-1	once	CATSDTPGQGFRIDEQFF	TGTGCCACCAGTGATACTCCGGGACAGGGTTTTCGGATCGATGAGCAGTTCTTC
.	TRBV12-5	TRBJ2-2	.	CASGEGRGTGELFF	TGTGCTAGTGGTGAGGGTCGGGGCACCGGGGAGCTGTTTTTT
.	TRBV7-9	TRBJ2-2	.	CASSLFDRNTGELFF	TGTGCCAGCAGCTTATTTGACAGAAACACCGGGGAGCTGTTTTTT
TRBD1	TRBV7-6	TRBJ1-2	.	CASSLGVAGGNYGYTF	TGTGCCAGCAGCTTAGGGGTTGCAGGGGGCAACTATGGCTACACCTTC
.	TRBV2	TRBJ2-2	.	CATRLVEAGELFF	TGTGCCACCCGACTAGTAGAAGCCGGGGAGCTGTTTTTT
TRBD2	TRBV7-3	TRBJ2-1	.	CASSLSGGAFHEQFF	TGTGCCAGCAGCTTAAGCGGGGGGGCCTTCCATGAGCAGTTCTTC
TRBD1	TRBV2	TRBJ2-1	.	CASSAGTGFNEQFF	TGTGCCAGCAGTGCCGGGACAGGGTTCAATGAGCAGTTCTTC
TRBD1	TRBV5-1	TRBJ2-5	.	CASSGGRGPQETQYF	TGCGCCAGCAGCGGGGGAAGGGGGCCTCAAGAGACCCAGTACTTC
.	TRBV7-9	TRBJ1-4	.	CASSLNVRRANEKLFF	TGTGCCAGCAGCCTCAATGTGCGGCGAGCTAATGAAAAACTGTTTTTT
TRBD1	TRBV5-5	TRBJ1-6	.	CASSLTSGAGGTPLHF	TGTGCCAGCAGCCTTACCTCGGGAGCAGGGGGGACACCCCTCCACTTT
.	TRBV6-1	TRBJ1-1	.	CASSEFPLTPPMNTEAFF	TGTGCCAGCAGTGAATTTCCCTTGACACCCCCTATGAACACTGAAGCTTTCTTT
.	TRBV3-1/TRBV3-2	TRBJ2-5	.	CASSSLGYQETQYF	TGTGCCAGCAGCTCCCTCGGGTACCAAGAGACCCAGTACTTC
TRBD1	TRBV2	TRBJ2-4	.	CASMNDRGGSKNIQYF	TGTGCCAGCATGAATGACAGGGGGGGGTCCAAAAACATTCAGTACTTC
TRBD1	TRBV5-8	TRBJ2-7	.	CASRKQGLYEQYF	TGTGCCAGCAGGAAACAGGGGCTCTACGAGCAGTACTTC
.	TRBV14	TRBJ1-1	.	CASSQGRNTEAFF	TGTGCCAGCAGCCAGGGGAGGAACACTGAAGCTTTCTTT
TRBD2	TRBV7-3	TRBJ2-2	.	CASSVAGGPSGTGELFF	TGTGCCAGCAGCGTCGCGGGAGGGCCCTCGGGCACCGGGGAGCTGTTTTTT
TRBD1	TRBV4-2	TRBJ1-6	.	CASSQVGGTGKNSPLHF	TGTGCCAGCAGCCAAGTTGGAGGGACAGGGAAAAATTCACCCCTCCACTTT
.	TRBV25-1	TRBJ2-7	.	CASTDRSSYEQYF	TGTGCCAGCACCGATAGGAGCTCCTACGAGCAGTACTTC
.	TRBV10-2	TRBJ1-6	.	CASSDMERSPLHF	TGCGCCAGCAGTGACATGGAGAGGTCACCCCTCCACTTT
.	TRBV28	TRBJ1-4	.	CASLGQLPTNEKLFF	TGTGCCAGCCTCGGACAACTTCCAACTAATGAAAAACTGTTTTTT
TRBD1	TRBV5-1	TRBJ1-1	.	CASRAGDRRGTEAFF	TGCGCCAGCAGGGCAGGGGACAGGCGCGGTACTGAAGCTTTCTTT
.	TRBV24-1	TRBJ2-1	.	CATSVMGGRSYNEQFF	TGTGCCACCAGTGTAATGGGGGGACGCTCCTACAATGAGCAGTTCTTC
.	TRBV3-1/TRBV3-2	TRBJ2-3	.	CASSPIALSTDTQYF	TGTGCCAGCAGCCCCATAGCGCTGAGCACAGATACGCAGTATTTT
.	TRBV6-1	TRBJ1-2	.	CASSEGATWGYTF	TGTGCCAGCAGTGAGGGCGCGACCTGGGGCTACACCTTC
.	TRBV6-5	TRBJ2-7	once	CASSHRDSLTYEQYF	TGTGCCAGCAGCCATAGGGACTCCCTAACCTACGAGCAGTACTTC
.	TRBV27	TRBJ1-2	once	CASSLFGTGGYTF	TGTGCCAGCAGTTTATTTGGTACCGGTGGCTACACCTTC
.	TRBV5-1	TRBJ2-2	.	CASSFDNSGELFF	TGCGCCAGCAGTTTTGACAATTCCGGGGAGCTGTTTTTT
.	TRBV30	TRBJ1-3	medium-sized	CAWSVFSSGNTIYF	TGTGCCTGGAGTGTATTTAGCTCTGGAAACACCATATATTTT
.	TRBV18	TRBJ1-6	.	CASSGPNSPLHF	TGTGCCAGCTCGGGCCCCAATTCACCCCTCCACTTT
.	TRBV18	TRBJ1-2	.	CASSPQPQGQLYGYTF	TGTGCCAGCTCACCACAACCACAGGGTCAGCTCTATGGCTACACCTTC
.	TRBV9	TRBJ2-5	.	CASSVALDSGQETQYF	TGTGCCAGCAGCGTAGCCTTGGACAGCGGCCAAGAGACCCAGTACTTC
TRBD2	TRBV6-4	TRBJ2-1	.	CASSDSGTSNEQFF	TGTGCCAGCAGTGACTCCGGGACTAGCAATGAGCAGTTCTTC
TRBD1	TRBV24-1	TRBJ2-7	few	CATSESGQATPQYF	TGTGCCACCAGTGAATCGGGACAGGCTACGCCGCAGTACTTC
TRBD2	TRBV7-8	TRBJ2-7	.	CASSPRGTSASYEQYF	TGTGCCAGCAGCCCAAGGGGGACTAGCGCCTCCTACGAGCAGTACTTC
.	TRBV7-2	TRBJ1-1	.	CASSLTTNEAFF	TGTGCCAGCAGCTTAACGACAAACGAAGCTTTCTTT
.	TRBV2	TRBJ2-1	.	CAIQSNRANEQFF	TGTGCCATTCAATCTAACAGGGCTAATGAGCAGTTCTTC
TRBD1	TRBV29-1	TRBJ1-2	.	CSVGQGAGGSYGYTF	TGCAGCGTAGGACAGGGGGCTGGCGGGAGCTATGGCTACACCTTC
.	TRBV5-1	TRBJ1-2	.	CASSLGRVADGYTF	TGCGCCAGCAGCTTGGGGAGGGTTGCGGATGGCTACACCTTC
.	TRBV7-2	TRBJ1-6	.	CASSHGPYNSPLHF	TGTGCCAGCAGCCATGGGCCCTATAATTCACCCCTCCACTTT
TRBD1	TRBV6-6	TRBJ1-1	once	CASSRPSTGRRKSEAFF	TGTGCCAGCAGCCGACCCTCGACAGGGAGGAGAAAGAGTGAAGCTTTCTTT
.	TRBV2	TRBJ2-7	.	CASSDLPSYEQYF	TGTGCCAGCAGTGATCTCCCCTCCTACGAGCAGTACTTC
TRBD2	TRBV4-1	TRBJ2-7	.	CASSHPSGRGALYEQYF	TGCGCCAGCAGCCACCCATCCGGGAGGGGAGCCCTATACGAGCAGTACTTC
.	TRBV7-8	TRBJ1-6	.	CASSLEARGSSYNSPLHF	TGTGCCAGCAGCTTAGAGGCACGCGGAAGCTCCTATAATTCACCCCTCCACTTT
.	TRBV19	TRBJ2-7	few	CASKEQGYSEQYF	TGTGCCAGCAAGGAGCAGGGGTATTCCGAGCAGTACTTC
TRBD1	TRBV6-5	TRBJ1-3	.	CASSLGQYSGNTIYF	TGTGCCAGCAGTCTGGGACAGTACTCTGGAAACACCATATATTTT
.	TRBV5-1	TRBJ1-1	.	CASRSDTEAFF	TGCGCCAGCAGGTCAGACACTGAAGCTTTCTTT
.	TRBV24-1	TRBJ2-5	.	CATSDSGLQETQYF	TGTGCCACCAGTGACTCGGGACTCCAAGAGACCCAGTACTTC
.	TRBV7-2	TRBJ1-5	few	CASSLYGGVGNQPQHF	TGTGCCAGCAGCTTATATGGAGGGGTAGGCAATCAGCCCCAGCATTTT